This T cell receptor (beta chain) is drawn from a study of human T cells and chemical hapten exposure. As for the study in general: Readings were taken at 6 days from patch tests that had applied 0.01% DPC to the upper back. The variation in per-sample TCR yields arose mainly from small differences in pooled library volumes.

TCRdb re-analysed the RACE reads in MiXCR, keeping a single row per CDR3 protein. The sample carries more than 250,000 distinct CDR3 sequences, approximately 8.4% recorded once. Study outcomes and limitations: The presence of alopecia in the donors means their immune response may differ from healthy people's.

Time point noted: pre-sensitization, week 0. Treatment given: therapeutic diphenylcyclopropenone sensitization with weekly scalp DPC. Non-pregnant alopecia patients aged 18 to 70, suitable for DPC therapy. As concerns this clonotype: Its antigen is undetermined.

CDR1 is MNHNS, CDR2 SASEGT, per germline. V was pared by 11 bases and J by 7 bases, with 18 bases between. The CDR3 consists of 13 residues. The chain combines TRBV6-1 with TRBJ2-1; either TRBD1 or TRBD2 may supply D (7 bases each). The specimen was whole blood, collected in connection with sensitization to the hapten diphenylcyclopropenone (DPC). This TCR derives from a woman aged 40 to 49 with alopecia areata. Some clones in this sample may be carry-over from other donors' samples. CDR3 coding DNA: TGTGCCTCAGGGGGGGAGGCGGCGAATGAGCAGTTCTTC. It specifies CASGGEAANEQFF.